Sequencing of this T cell receptor beta chain was carried out in a study of low-dose radiotherapy and immunotherapy resistance in tumors. In the study overall: Treatment of Cohort 2 consisted of 1 Gy per fraction every two weeks, amounting to 13 Gy over 26 weeks.

Described time point: after trial treatment. The sample's treatment: LDRT plus nivolumab, ipilimumab, low-dose cyclophosphamide and aspirin (RACIN trial). The treatment that donors received included nivolumab, ipilimumab, aspirin, low-dose cyclophosphamide and low-dose radiotherapy. Eligibility criteria specified advanced solid malignancies devoid of tumor-infiltrating lymphocytes. This clonotype was counted at least ten times. Primers used for first-strand cDNA, a TRAV- and TRBV-specific set, covered both alpha and beta chains. TCRs underwent 20 PCR cycles of amplification with a constant-region primer and V-primer adapter. Through in vitro transcription, the mRNA that had been isolated was amplified. MiXCR, run by TCRdb on the reads, gives a single entry per CDR3 protein. The data hold almost 45,000 distinct CDR3 sequences, with under 30% observed a single time. The receptor's source is a male donor with prostate cancer. The source material was PBMCs, sampled after low-dose radiotherapy plus immunotherapy.

CDR3 region: CSASLAGQETQYF. In DNA, the CDR3 is TGCAGTGCTAGCTTAGCGGGCCAAGAGACCCAGTACTTC. J is TRBJ2-5 and V is TRBV20-1, with 7 bases identical to TRBD2. The CDR3 sequence is 13 residues long. The V gene's germline CDR1 is DFQATT and CDR2 SNEGSKA (reference sequence). Unmatched junction bases numbered 2, after V lost 3 bases and J lost 1 base.